This T cell receptor beta chain originates from a study of cytomegalovirus exposure and HLA in healthy donors. Study outcomes and limitations: Published work reported that the classifier diagnosed cytomegalovirus status with high specificity and sensitivity.

On this clone itself: The antigen is unknown.

All the people who gave samples were healthy bone marrow donors. Germline CDR1 is MNHEY and CDR2 is SMNVEV (reference sequence). The length of the CDR3 is 16 residues. J gave up 7 bases and V 3 bases, and 8 bases lay outside the gene matches. 60 Vbeta and 13 Jbeta primers were used in PCR. TCRdb's table, derived via immunoSEQ multiplex PCR, lists solely in-frame clones and lacks some. The table has roughly 130,000 clones, around 9% seen once. This chain uses TRBV27 with TRBJ2-1, with 11 bases that match TRBD2. This receptor was identified in a man aged 40-49 years in good health and CMV-seronegative. Sequencing was carried out using PBMCs. CDR3 sequence: CASSLASGGLGNEQFF. The CDR3 bases are TGTGCCAGCAGTTTGGCTAGCGGGGGGTTGGGTAATGAGCAGTTCTTC.